A single sample gave rise to the 17 T cell receptor beta chains below, sequenced in a study of CD8+ T cells in alopecia areata. Investigators isolated RNA and reverse transcribed it into cDNA to act as the sequencing template. Libraries were prepared by immunoSEQ multiplex PCR; TCRdb keeps only in-frame clonotypes and omits some of them. The sample lists about 200,000 clones, more than 50% occurring once. Sequenced: CD8+ T cells sorted from blood. The receptors derive from a human donor in good health.

The V and J genes are TRBV5-1 and TRBJ2-4, with 7 bases aligning to TRBD1. From germline, CDR1 is SGHRS and CDR2 YFSETQ. The CDR3 consists of 17 residues. With 4 bases clipped from V and 1 base from J, the junction kept 11 bases outside the gene matches. Here the CDR3 reads CASSTLTGERAKNIQYF. Written as DNA, the CDR3 is TGCGCCAGCAGCACGCTAACAGGGGAACGGGCCAAAAACATTCAGTACTTC.

This clone turned up a few times. The V gene is TRBV7-9, the J gene TRBJ2-7; D gene ambiguous. Between the trimmed V and J ends, which lost 2 bases and 5 bases, there was a span of 10 bases. This CDR3 comprises 13 residues. In germline, CDR1 is SEHNR, CDR2 FQNEAQ (reference sequence). The DNA for the CDR3 is TGTGCCAGCAGCTTACAAGCTTCGGACGAGCAGTACTTC. Translating it yields CASSLQASDEQYF.

The V and J genes are TRBV19 and TRBJ1-5; D unresolved. Germline CDR1 and CDR2: LNHDA and SQIVND (reference sequence). Trimming removed 2 bases from V and 5 bases from J, with 7 bases in between. The CDR3 length is 13 residues. This CDR3 reads CASSISPDQPQHF. The CDR3 coding sequence is TGTGCCAGTAGTATATCACCGGATCAGCCCCAGCATTTT.

This clone was observed a few times. Other DNA sequences of this sample code for an identical CDR3. The chain carries TRBV7-9 and TRBJ1-6; tentative D call: TRBD1 (5 bases). Between the trimmed V and J ends, which lost 1 base and 5 bases, there was a span of 6 bases. Per the germline V gene, CDR1 is SEHNR and CDR2 is FQNEAQ (reference sequence). The CDR3 has 14 amino acids. The CDR3 DNA follows: TGTGCCAGCAGCTTAGTAGGGGATAATTCACCCCTCCACTTT. Encoded protein: CASSLVGDNSPLHF.

On this clone: This CDR3 is also generated by other DNA sequences in the sample. Written as DNA, the CDR3 is TGTGCCAGCAGCTTAGGGGGGAATGGCTACACCTTC. Encoded protein: CASSLGGNGYTF. This chain links TRBV11-2 with TRBJ1-2; possibly TRBD1 for D (5 bases). Per germline, CDR1 SGHAT and CDR2 FQNNGV. Trimming removed 1 base at V and 6 bases at J, with 6 bases between. The CDR3 consists of 12 residues.

This clone has more than one count but fewer than ten. The chain joins TRBV10-3 to TRBJ1-2; 7 nucleotides align to TRBD1. The germline V gene has CDR1 ENHRY and CDR2 SYGVKD. With 10 bases clipped from V and 6 bases from J, the junction kept 2 bases outside the gene matches. The CDR3 has 10 amino acids. The CDR3 spells CATGTDGYTF. Here the CDR3 DNA reads TGTGCCACTGGGACAGATGGCTACACCTTC.

V and J are TRBV29-1 and TRBJ2-7; TRBD1 or TRBD2 may be the D gene (5 bases each). The CDR3 runs 13 residues. Trimming cost V 5 bases and J 0 bases, with 11 bases left between them. The germline CDR1 and CDR2 sequences are SQVTM and ANQGSEA. The CDR3 loop reads CSVPAGSSYEQYF. CDR3 bases: TGCAGCGTTCCGGCAGGGAGCTCCTACGAGCAGTACTTC.

The chain uses TRBV4-1 and TRBJ1-1; D gene uncertain. The ends were cut back, 0 bases at V and 4 bases at J, with 9 bases in the middle. CDR1 is MGHRA, CDR2 YSYEKL, per germline. The CDR3 totals 14 residues. The chain's CDR3 is CASSQEVWSTEAFF. Written as DNA, the CDR3 is TGCGCCAGCAGCCAAGAAGTCTGGTCCACTGAAGCTTTCTTT.

Turning to this clone: Different DNA sequences within this sample yield the same CDR3. The chain uses TRBV29-1 and TRBJ2-7; D might be TRBD2 (5 bases). Germline lookup yields CDR1 SQVTM and CDR2 ANQGSEA. This CDR3 comprises 12 residues. Trimming pared 3 bases from V and 3 bases from J, leaving 9 bases between. CDR3 DNA sequence: TGCAGCGTTGAGGACGGGGACTACGAGCAGTACTTC. It translates to CSVEDGDYEQYF.

This clone was seen a single time. CDR3 DNA: TGTGCCAGCAGCGGGCTCAAGACGGGCGAGACCCAGTACTTC. This encodes CASSGLKTGETQYF. V gene TRBV7-9 combines with J gene TRBJ2-5; D gene unclear. The CDR3 is 14 amino acids. Germline V lookup: CDR1 SEHNR, CDR2 FQNEAQ (reference sequence). Between the trimmed V and J ends, which lost 5 bases and 5 bases, there was a span of 15 bases.

The chain employs TRBV6-1 and TRBJ2-2; 9 bases align to TRBD1. Germline V gives CDR1 MNHNS, CDR2 SASEGT. This CDR3 region has 15 residues. Trimming removed 11 bases from V and 6 bases from J; junction bases left unmatched: 13. The CDR3 sequence is CALRPGTGIPGELFF. CDR3 sequence (DNA): TGTGCCCTTAGACCCGGGACAGGGATTCCCGGGGAGCTGTTTTTT.

V and J are TRBV4-1 and TRBJ2-1; TRBD2 is a possible D gene (6 bases). Trimming stripped 3 bases from V and 2 bases from J, with 20 bases between. From germline, CDR1 is MGHRA and CDR2 YSYEKL. This CDR3 is 18 amino acids long. CDR3 sequence (DNA): TGCGCCAGCAGCCAGAGTCCCGGGAGCCTCCTACCCTACAATGAGCAGTTCTTC. This sequence encodes CASSQSPGSLLPYNEQFF.

This rearrangement joins TRBV6-5 to TRBJ2-3; D gene uncertain. This CDR3 contains 10 residues. Germline values: CDR1 MNHEY, CDR2 SVGAGI. The ends were cut back, 8 bases at V and 3 bases at J, with 3 bases in the middle. CDR3 amino acids: CASGTDTQYF. The DNA of the CDR3 is TGTGCCAGCGGGACAGATACGCAGTATTTT.

The CDR3 spells CASHGGGSLNTEAFF. CDR3 DNA sequence: TGTGCCAGCCACGGCGGAGGGTCCTTGAACACTGAAGCTTTCTTT. This chain joins TRBV6-5 and TRBJ1-1; D not certain. Trimming shortened V by 8 bases and J by 0 bases, and 16 bases separated the two germline ends. The CDR3 runs 15 residues. Germline V lookup: CDR1 MNHEY, CDR2 SVGAGI.

The rearrangement joins TRBV29-1 to TRBJ2-2; tentative D call: TRBD2 (5 bases). The germline gives CDR1 SQVTM, CDR2 ANQGSEA. CDR3 length: 13 amino acids. Trimming removed 7 bases at V and 1 base at J, with 10 bases between. For the CDR3, the DNA is TGCAGCGCCGGAGGAATGAACACCGGGGAGCTGTTTTTT. As protein: CSAGGMNTGELFF.

This clone was detected only once. CDR3 region: CASTKEGDPLDEQFF. The CDR3 DNA follows: TGCGCCAGCACTAAGGAGGGGGACCCGTTAGATGAGCAGTTCTTC. This chain joins TRBV4-1 and TRBJ2-1; D could derive from TRBD1 or TRBD2 (6 bases each). CDR1 and CDR2 from the germline V gene are MGHRA and YSYEKL. V dropped 7 bases and J dropped 8 bases, with 21 bases sitting between them. CDR3 size: 15 residues.

The gene calls are TRBV11-2 and TRBJ2-3; D unresolved. This CDR3 contains 11 residues. The germline V gene has CDR1 SGHAT and CDR2 FQNNGV. V was shortened by 5 bases and J by 8 bases, with 8 bases between the two germline ends. CDR3 sequence: CASSLGLTQYF. In DNA, the CDR3 is TGTGCCAGCAGCCTAGGTCTTACGCAGTATTTT.